These T cell receptor beta chains were read from a single sample in a study of sequential checkpoint blockade in melanoma. Generated by immunoSEQ multiplex PCR, the TCRdb table keeps only in-frame clones and is missing some. Of over 15,000 clones detected, more than 75% appear once; the ten largest clones hold 10% to 15%. The source was CD8+ T cells sorted from blood (inferred from file names), collected from a patient given nivolumab and ipilimumab in sequence. The origin of the receptors is a human donor with melanoma. The CDR3 runs from the conserved cysteine through the conserved F or W. D genes are given only for firm matches. Where a row states a size, it is once, few, many or the class of an expanded clone; other rows omit it.

>.|.|TRBV13|TRBJ1-1
TGTGCCAGCAGCTCCCCCGCGGTGGGGAACACTGAAGCTTTCTTT
CASSSPAVGNTEAFF
>.|TRBD2|TRBV7-3|TRBJ2-1
TGTGCCAGCAGCGAACTAGCGGATTACAATGAGCAGTTCTTC
CASSELADYNEQFF
>.|.|TRBV19|TRBJ1-1
TGTGCCAGTAAAGGGGTTAGGACTGAAGCTTTCTTT
CASKGVRTEAFF
>.|.|TRBV7-9|TRBJ1-2
TGTGCCAGCAGCTCGGACAGTTTGGTGGGTGGCTACACCTTC
CASSSDSLVGGYTF
>once|.|TRBV4-3|TRBJ1-4
TGCGCCAGCAGCCCCCGACCGATGACAATGAATAATGAAAAACTGTTTTTT
CASSPRPMTMNNEKLFF
>.|TRBD2|TRBV7-2|TRBJ2-7
TGTGCCAGCAGCCCCCCGGGGGGAACCTACGAGCAGTACTTC
CASSPPGGTYEQYF
>once|.|TRBV19|TRBJ1-3
TGTGCCAGTAGTCCCCCCTCGGGAAACACCATATATTTT
CASSPPSGNTIYF
>.|TRBD2|TRBV4-3|TRBJ2-7
TGCGCCAGCAGCCAGGGCGGGAGGTACGAGCAGTACTTC
CASSQGGRYEQYF
>once|TRBD2|TRBV19|TRBJ2-7
TGTGCCAGTAGTATCGGGTCTAGCGGGGGGCTTGCCTACGAGCAGTACTTC
CASSIGSSGGLAYEQYF
>.|TRBD1|TRBV27|TRBJ2-1
TGTGCCAGCAGCCTAACAGGGGGCGCGGGTAATGAGCAGTTCTTC
CASSLTGGAGNEQFF
>.|.|TRBV4-3|TRBJ2-7
TGCGCCAGCGCGCGGGATACCTCCTACGAGCAGTACTTC
CASARDTSYEQYF
>.|.|TRBV11-3|TRBJ2-2
TGTGCCAGCAGCTTAAGAAGGGCAGGGCGAACCGGGGAGCTGTTTTTT
CASSLRRAGRTGELFF
>.|TRBD1|TRBV19|TRBJ1-2
TGTGCCAGTAGCCCGGGACAGGACTATGGCTACACCTTC
CASSPGQDYGYTF
>.|TRBD1|TRBV5-1|TRBJ2-2
TGCGCCAGCAGCTTGTCCGGGACAGGGGGTCCCGGGGAGCTGTTTTTT
CASSLSGTGGPGELFF
>.|.|TRBV19|TRBJ1-1
TGTGCCAGTAGTAAATACAAGAACACTGAAGCTTTCTTT
CASSKYKNTEAFF
>.|.|TRBV4-3|TRBJ1-2
TGCGCCAGCAGCCGCGAGGATTCGGACTATGGCTACACCTTC
CASSREDSDYGYTF
>.|TRBD1|TRBV27|TRBJ2-7
TGTGCCAGCAGTCCTCGGAACATTCGGGACAGGGCAAGGGAGCAGTACTTC
CASSPRNIRDRAREQYF
>.|.|TRBV6-1|TRBJ1-3
TGTGCCAGCAGTGAGAATAGTGCTGATGCCGGAAACACCATATATTTT
CASSENSADAGNTIYF
>.|.|TRBV10-3|TRBJ1-1
TGTGCCATCACCCCGGACAAGATGAACACTGAAGCTTTCTTT
CAITPDKMNTEAFF
>.|TRBD1|TRBV6-6|TRBJ2-7
TGTGCCAGCAGTTACTCGCCAGACAGGGGGCATTACGAGCAGTACTTC
CASSYSPDRGHYEQYF
>.|.|TRBV6-1|TRBJ1-2
TGTGCCAGCAGTGAGTGGCAGAACAGTCACTATGGCTACACCTTC
CASSEWQNSHYGYTF
>.|.|TRBV6-6|TRBJ2-1
TGTGCCAGCAGTCCGGGTCCGGGCTCCTACAATGAGCAGTTCTTC
CASSPGPGSYNEQFF
>.|.|TRBV18|TRBJ1-1
TGTGCCAGCTCACCTGGGCGGGGGATGAACACTGAAGCTTTCTTT
CASSPGRGMNTEAFF
>.|.|TRBV28|TRBJ1-5
TGTGCCAGCAGTTTAAGCTCGGCGGGAGAAAGTCAGCCCCAGCATTTT
CASSLSSAGESQPQHF
>few|.|TRBV4-3|TRBJ1-4
TGCGCCAGCAGCCAAGATCGGGGCGGCGGGAGGTTGTTTTTT
CASSQDRGGGRLFF
>few|.|TRBV27|TRBJ1-6
TGTGCCAGCGGTCGGAGCTCCTATAATTCACCCCTCCACTTT
CASGRSSYNSPLHF
>.|.|TRBV7-3|TRBJ2-7
TGTGCCAGCAGCTTAGAAGGGTCTAGCCACGAGCAGTACTTC
CASSLEGSSHEQYF
>.|TRBD1|TRBV27|TRBJ1-2
TGTGCCAGCAGTTTGGAAGGACAGGGCAAATACTATGGCTACACCTTC
CASSLEGQGKYYGYTF
>.|TRBD1|TRBV4-1|TRBJ2-7
TGCGCCAGCAGCCTCGGACAGGGGGCGGTCGAGCAGTACTTC
CASSLGQGAVEQYF
>.|.|TRBV6-5|TRBJ2-7
TGTGCCAGCAGTACCCGAGCCCCCTACGAGCAGTACTTC
CASSTRAPYEQYF
>.|.|TRBV10-3|TRBJ2-7
TGTGCCATCAGTGGGCATAGGGCCCCGGGACATCGTTCCGAGCAGTACTTC
CAISGHRAPGHRSEQYF
>.|.|TRBV5-4|TRBJ2-7
TGTGCCAGCAGCCTCAACAGCTACGAGCAGTACTTC
CASSLNSYEQYF
>.|TRBD1|TRBV5-5|TRBJ1-5
TGTGCCAGCAGCTTGGAGGGGGCCTTACACAATCAGCCCCAGCATTTT
CASSLEGALHNQPQHF
>few|.|TRBV19|TRBJ2-7
TGTGCCAGTAGTCCGGGTCCCAGGGACGAGCAGTACTTC
CASSPGPRDEQYF
>.|.|TRBV6-5|TRBJ2-1
TGTGCCAGCAGTTGGATGGCGGGTCGGGTCAATGAGCAGTTCTTC
CASSWMAGRVNEQFF
>once|TRBD1|TRBV19|TRBJ2-7
TGTGCCAGTAGGGACAGGGGGGCCCCCTACGAGCAGTACTTC
CASRDRGAPYEQYF
>.|TRBD2|TRBV5-4|TRBJ2-7
TGTGCCAGCAGCTTGGTAGCGGGAGCGGCTAACGAGCAGTACTTC
CASSLVAGAANEQYF
>few|TRBD1|TRBV5-4|TRBJ1-4
TGTGCCAGCAGCCGCCTGACCGGGACAGGAGATGAAAAACTGTTTTTT
CASSRLTGTGDEKLFF
>.|TRBD1|TRBV5-1|TRBJ1-5
TGCGCCAGCAGCTCTGGACAGGGTTCTGAGCCCCAGCATTTT
CASSSGQGSEPQHF
>once|.|TRBV27|TRBJ2-7
TGTGCCAGCAGTTTATGGGGGCGCGAGCAGTACTTC
CASSLWGREQYF
>.|.|TRBV4-3|TRBJ2-7
TGCGCCAGCAGCCAAGGGACGGGAAAACGGGGGGAGCAGTACTTC
CASSQGTGKRGEQYF
>.|TRBD1|TRBV6-6|TRBJ1-2
TGTGCCAGCAGTTCCTGGACAGGGGTGACCGGCTACACCTTC
CASSSWTGVTGYTF
>.|TRBD2|TRBV7-9|TRBJ2-7
TGTGCCAGCAGTCGGGAAGCCTTTAGCGGGGGGCCGTCCTACGAGCAGTACTTC
CASSREAFSGGPSYEQYF
>.|.|TRBV5-1|TRBJ2-7
TGCGCCAGCAGTCCTGCTATGCCCTACGAGCAGTACTTC
CASSPAMPYEQYF
>.|TRBD1|TRBV13|TRBJ1-4
TGTGCCAGCAGCCCCTACAGGGGCCGTGCAACTAATGAAAAACTGTTTTTT
CASSPYRGRATNEKLFF
>.|.|TRBV4-3|TRBJ2-1
TGCGCCAGCAGCTATAATACAGGGACCAATGAGCAGTTCTTC
CASSYNTGTNEQFF
>.|.|TRBV4-1|TRBJ1-4
TGCGCCAGCAGCCAAGCTATAGACAGGATAAGAGAAAAACTGTTTTTT
CASSQAIDRIREKLFF
>.|TRBD2|TRBV2|TRBJ2-7
TGTGCCAGCAGTGAAGCGGGAGGGATTGCCTCCTACGAGCAGTACTTC
CASSEAGGIASYEQYF
>.|.|TRBV7-6|TRBJ2-7
TGTGCCAGCAGCTTAGACAGGGCAACCTACGAGCAGTACTTC
CASSLDRATYEQYF
>.|TRBD2|TRBV28|TRBJ2-7
TGTGCCAGCAGTTTACATGGGACTAGCGGGGACTACGAGCAGTACTTC
CASSLHGTSGDYEQYF
>once|.|TRBV9|TRBJ2-7
TGTGCCAGCAGCGCCTCCCGGGACTCCCCCTCCTACGAGCAGTACTTC
CASSASRDSPSYEQYF
>.|TRBD1|TRBV9|TRBJ2-7
TGTGCCAGCAGCTCACAGGGGAATAGGAACGAGCAGTACTTC
CASSSQGNRNEQYF
>.|.|TRBV30|TRBJ1-4
TGTGCCTGGAGCCAAAGGTGGGCAGCCTCCCTTAAACTGTTTTTT
CAWSQRWAASLKLFF
>.|.|TRBV4-1|TRBJ2-7
TGCGCCAGCAGCCCTCTTGGGGCATCCTACGAGCAGTACTTC
CASSPLGASYEQYF